Shown below are 6 T cell receptor beta chains from a single sample sequenced in a study of cytomegalovirus exposure and HLA in healthy donors. Both 60 Vbeta primers and 13 Jbeta primers went into the PCR. Data came from immunoSEQ multiplex PCR; TCRdb stores just in-frame clones and leaves some out. The sample lists 150,000 to 200,000 clones, about 75% occurring once. Sequenced input: PBMCs. These receptors all come from a woman in her fifties or sixties in good health and CMV-seropositive.

The chain couples TRBV15 to TRBJ2-3, with 8 bases aligning to TRBD1. Trimming cost V 0 bases and J 4 bases; bases outside gene matches: 3. The CDR3 is 15 amino acids. Germline lookup yields CDR1 LNHNV and CDR2 YYDKDF (reference sequence). The CDR3 coding sequence is TGTGCCACCAGCAGAGAGACAGGGGTCCCAGATACGCAGTATTTT. This encodes CATSRETGVPDTQYF.

The genes are TRBV2 and TRBJ1-1; no firm D call. CDR1 is SNHLY, CDR2 FYNNEI, per germline. V gave up 9 bases and J gave up 5 bases, with 13 bases separating them. The CDR3 consists of 12 residues. CDR3 in DNA: TGTGCCAGTGGGGTTGGAGGGACTGAAGCTTTCTTT. Translating it yields CASGVGGTEAFF.

The sample holds a few counts of this clone. This chain links TRBV10-3 with TRBJ2-3; 12 bases line up with TRBD2. The ends lost 3 bases at V and 5 bases at J; junction bases unmatched: 9. The V gene's germline CDR1 is ENHRY and CDR2 SYGVKD. The CDR3 sequence is 17 residues long. The CDR3 sequence is CAISDSGLAGYRDTQYF. DNA of the CDR3: TGTGCCATCAGTGATTCCGGACTAGCGGGGTATAGAGATACGCAGTATTTT.

The genes are TRBV5-4 and TRBJ2-3, with 9 bases matching TRBD1. The germline gives CDR1 SGHNT, CDR2 YYREEE (reference sequence). Trimming at V came to 2 bases and at J to 6 bases, leaving 7 bases not matched to a gene. The CDR3 has 15 residues. CDR3 DNA sequence: TGTGCCAGCAGCTTACCAAGGACAGGGGTCGATACGCAGTATTTT. This codes for CASSLPRTGVDTQYF.

V gene TRBV29-1 combines with J gene TRBJ2-3; D may be TRBD2 (7 bases). V lost 4 bases and J lost 5, with 16 bases in between. Germline values: CDR1 SQVTM, CDR2 ANQGSEA. CDR3 size: 14 residues. Written as DNA, the CDR3 is TGCAGCGTTGCGTTCGGGGGGCATGGAGATACGCAGTATTTT. Translation gives CSVAFGGHGDTQYF.

This sequence joins TRBV11-3 and TRBJ2-7; the match to TRBD1 covers 9 bases. CDR3 length: 15 residues. Germline-derived CDR1 and CDR2 are SGHNT and YENEEA. The V gene end was trimmed by 1 base and the J gene end by 2 bases; junction bases not matched to a gene: 3. The CDR3 loop reads CASSLGGTGTYEQYF. In nucleotides, the CDR3 is TGTGCCAGCAGCTTAGGTGGGACAGGGACCTACGAGCAGTACTTC.